These 23 T cell receptor beta chains were all obtained from the same sample, sequenced in a study of radiotherapy plus CTLA-4 blockade in lung cancer. Clones were sequenced by immunoSEQ multiplex PCR, and TCRdb holds only the in-frame ones, with some missing. The sample consists of 90,000 or so clones, over 80% of them appearing once. The starting material was peripheral blood, obtained from a patient treated with radiotherapy plus ipilimumab. Receptors were obtained from a human donor with non-small cell lung cancer who had stable disease on radiotherapy plus ipilimumab.

J is TRBJ2-2 and V is TRBV5-1; D remains unclear. V gave up 9 bases and J gave up 5 bases, with 17 bases separating them. CDR1 and CDR2 (germline): SGHRS, YFSETQ. The CDR3 loop spans 14 amino acids. The chain's CDR3 is CATAPLVMTGELFF. The CDR3, as DNA: TGCGCCACCGCCCCGTTGGTAATGACCGGGGAGCTGTTTTTT.

This chain joins TRBV7-9 and TRBJ2-3; D uncertain. The CDR3 is 16 residues long. The ends were cut back, 5 bases at V and 0 bases at J, with 15 bases in the middle. Germline CDR1 is SEHNR and CDR2 is FQNEAQ (reference sequence). The CDR3 nucleotides are TGTGCCAGCAGCCCCCAACAGTATCCAAGCACAGATACGCAGTATTTT. Protein product: CASSPQQYPSTDTQYF.

V and J are TRBV6-5 and TRBJ2-7; D is unresolved. The CDR3 runs 14 residues. Per germline, CDR1 MNHEY and CDR2 SVGAGI. V lost 7 bases, J lost 0 bases, and 13 bases lay in between. Written as DNA, the CDR3 is TGTGCCAGCACCCTCGGGCGGAGCTCCTACGAGCAGTACTTC. The encoded protein is CASTLGRSSYEQYF.

CDR3 nucleotide sequence: TGTGCCAGCAGTAATATAGAGACCCAGTACTTC. Its protein product is CASSNIETQYF. The V and J genes are TRBV2 and TRBJ2-5; unclear D gene. V was shortened by 5 bases and J by 4 bases, with 5 bases between the two germline ends. The CDR3 consists of 11 residues. Germline CDR1 SNHLY, CDR2 FYNNEI. Based on the CDR3 plus reference TRBV2 and TRBJ2-5, the full variable domain is EPEVTQTPSHQVTQMGQEVILRCVPISNHLYFYWYRQILGQKVEFLVSFYNNEISEKSEIFDDQFSVERPDGSNFTLKIRSTKLEDSAMYFCASSNIETQYFGPGTRLLVL.

The rearrangement joins TRBV30 to TRBJ1-2; the D gene is possibly TRBD1 (5 bases). The V and J ends lost 5 bases and 0 bases respectively, with 13 bases between them. Germline lookup yields CDR1 GTSNPN and CDR2 SVGIG (reference sequence). The CDR3 is 14 residues long. The CDR3 loop is CAWARQHPNYGYTF. The CDR3 DNA follows: TGTGCCTGGGCCAGACAGCATCCTAACTATGGCTACACCTTC.

This chain joins TRBV10-3 and TRBJ2-1; D ambiguous. The V gene's germline CDR1 is ENHRY and CDR2 SYGVKD. V gave up 3 bases and J gave up 9 bases, with 6 bases separating them. CDR3 length: 11 amino acids. CDR3 coding DNA: TGTGCCATCAGTGATCGGATTGAGCAGTTCTTC. Translating gives CAISDRIEQFF.

The chain links TRBV7-6 to TRBJ2-7, with 7 bases that match TRBD1. This CDR3 is 14 amino acids long. V lost 4 bases and J lost 0; bases outside the gene matches: 3. Germline assignment: CDR1 SGHVS and CDR2 FNYEAQ. This CDR3 is CASSSGQPSYEQYF. The CDR3 nucleotides are TGTGCCAGCAGCTCGGGACAGCCCTCCTACGAGCAGTACTTC.

This chain connects TRBV4-2 to TRBJ2-7; 7 bases fit TRBD1. Trimming cost V 4 bases and J 2 bases; bases outside gene matches: 5. There are 14 residues in the CDR3. CDR1 and CDR2 (germline): LGHNA, YNFKEQ. The CDR3 bases are TGTGCCAGCAGCCGAGACAGGGACGCCTACGAGCAGTACTTC. This sequence encodes CASSRDRDAYEQYF.

This clone is medium-sized by share. The CDR3 sequence is CARPKGSRRNSPLHF. For the CDR3, the DNA is TGTGCCAGACCCAAAGGGTCTAGGCGTAATTCACCCCTCCACTTT. This chain uses TRBV21-1 with TRBJ1-6. TRBV21-1 is a pseudogene locus. The CDR3 is 15 residues long.

The chain recombines TRBV2 with TRBJ1-2, with D perhaps TRBD1 (5 bases). Deletions cut 6 bases from V and 5 bases from J, with 19 bases between. The V gene's germline CDR1 is SNHLY and CDR2 FYNNEI. This CDR3 spans 15 amino acids. CDR3 in amino acids: CASSAGRTGSYGYTF. In DNA, the CDR3 is TGTGCCAGCAGCGCGGGACGGACGGGTTCATATGGCTACACCTTC.

In this sample, this clone turned up once. The chain has TRBV2 and TRBJ2-5; D uncertain. Looked up from germline, CDR1 is SNHLY and CDR2 is FYNNEI. V lost 6 bases and J 5 bases, leaving 10 bases between the germline ends. The CDR3 spans 12 residues. CDR3 in amino acids: CASSLLVETQYF. The CDR3 DNA sequence: TGTGCCAGCAGCCTCCTCGTTGAGACCCAGTACTTC.

The chain recombines TRBV6-5 with TRBJ1-2; D possibly corresponds to TRBD1 (5 bases). This CDR3 has 12 residues. Deletions cut 7 bases from V and 4 bases from J, with 10 bases between. Looked up from germline, CDR1 is MNHEY and CDR2 is SVGAGI. CDR3 sequence: CASTDSLYGYTF. In nucleotides, the CDR3 is TGTGCCAGCACCGACAGTCTCTATGGCTACACCTTC.

The gene calls are TRBV2 and TRBJ2-3, with 8 bases aligning to TRBD1. J was trimmed by 3 bases and V by 8 bases; bases with no gene match: 7. This CDR3 contains 14 residues. Per germline, CDR1 SNHLY and CDR2 FYNNEI. For the CDR3, the DNA is TGTGCCAGCTCCCGGGACAGGACTACAGATACGCAGTATTTT. Its translation: CASSRDRTTDTQYF.

J is TRBJ1-1 and V is TRBV6-6; D is uncertain. Germline-derived CDR1 and CDR2 are MNHNY and SVGAGI (reference sequence). V dropped 4 bases and J dropped 5 bases, with 5 bases sitting between them. The CDR3 runs 11 residues. CDR3 protein: CASSLGTEAFF. The CDR3 nucleotides read TGTGCCAGCAGTTTGGGGACTGAAGCTTTCTTT.

The chain couples TRBV28 to TRBJ2-7, with TRBD1 matching 7 bases. Germline-derived CDR1 and CDR2 are MDHEN and SYDVKM. The CDR3 totals 14 residues. V gave up 7 bases and J gave up 1 base; unmatched junction bases: 7. The CDR3 DNA reads as TGTGCCAGCAATGACAGGGTTCGGTCCTACGAGCAGTACTTC. Translating gives CASNDRVRSYEQYF.

CDR3 residues: CAISESAGADHKPQHF. CDR3 bases: TGTGCCATCAGTGAGTCGGCAGGGGCGGACCACAAGCCCCAGCATTTT. The chain uses TRBV10-3 and TRBJ1-5; perhaps TRBD1 as D (6 bases). This CDR3 region has 16 residues. Germline V lookup: CDR1 ENHRY, CDR2 SYGVKD. V was shortened by 0 bases and J by 8 bases, with 17 bases between the two germline ends.

The chain carries TRBV19 and TRBJ2-1; D is perhaps TRBD2 (5 bases). The CDR3 covers 15 residues. Germline CDR1 LNHDA, CDR2 SQIVND (reference sequence). Trimming pared 3 bases from V and 11 bases from J, leaving 20 bases between. CDR3 DNA: TGTGCCAGTAGTATTGCTGGGCTAGCCTCGGAAAAGCAGTTCTTC. Translation: CASSIAGLASEKQFF.

The rearrangement joins TRBV29-1 to TRBJ2-1; either TRBD1 or TRBD2 may supply D (5 bases each). The CDR3 loop spans 14 amino acids. Trimming took 3 bases from V and 0 from J, leaving 9 bases between them. Per the germline V gene, CDR1 is SQVTM and CDR2 is ANQGSEA. This chain's CDR3 is CSVEGVPSYNEQFF. DNA for the CDR3: TGCAGCGTTGAGGGGGTACCCTCCTACAATGAGCAGTTCTTC.

V usage is TRBV14 and J usage is TRBJ2-4; D might be TRBD1 (5 bases). This CDR3 spans 17 amino acids. Germline CDR1 is SGHDN and CDR2 is FVKESK. Deletions cut 1 base from V and 0 bases from J, with 13 bases between. CDR3: CASSQAGHPTAKNIQYF. DNA of the CDR3: TGTGCCAGCAGCCAAGCCGGACACCCGACAGCCAAAAACATTCAGTACTTC.

The rearrangement uses TRBV5-1 and TRBJ1-2; D gene uncertain. Germline V gene sequence: CDR1 SGHRS, CDR2 YFSETQ. Trimming took off 4 bases at V and 7 bases at J, with 11 bases between the two ends. There are 12 residues in the CDR3. The CDR3 DNA reads as TGCGCCAGCAGCCTCGACATGGCTGGCTACACCTTC. Translation gives CASSLDMAGYTF.

The V gene is TRBV5-6, the J gene TRBJ1-5, with D perhaps matching TRBD1 (5 bases). Germline CDR1 SGHDT, CDR2 YYEEEE. This CDR3 is 16 amino acids long. Trimming cost V 1 base and J 4 bases, with 15 bases left between them. The CDR3 nucleotides read TGTGCCAGCAGCTTGTGGGGGGACCTGTCGAATCAGCCCCAGCATTTT. It yields the protein CASSLWGDLSNQPQHF.

V gene TRBV4-1 combines with J gene TRBJ2-2; 7 bases match TRBD2. V trimming: 4 bases; J trimming: 1 base; junction bases outside the gene matches: 6. Germline V CDR1 and CDR2: MGHRA, YSYEKL. This CDR3 contains 16 residues. The CDR3 DNA reads TGCGCCAGCAGCCTGGGAGCGGGGAGGAACACCGGGGAGCTGTTTTTT. Translated, it gives CASSLGAGRNTGELFF.

The rearrangement joins TRBV30 to TRBJ2-1, with 10 bases that match TRBD2. The CDR3 spans 14 residues. Germline trimming cut 3 bases from V and 5 bases from J; bases unmatched to any gene: 4. The germline V gene encodes CDR1 GTSNPN and CDR2 SVGIG (reference sequence). CDR3 loop: CAWRPGLANNEQFF. The CDR3 DNA follows: TGTGCCTGGAGGCCGGGACTAGCGAACAATGAGCAGTTCTTC. Drawing the rest from reference TRBV30 and TRBJ2-1, the complete variable domain is SQTIHQWPATLVQPVGSPLSLECTVEGTSNPNLYWYRQAAGRGLQLLFYSVGIGQISSEVPQNLSASRPQDRQFILSSKKLLLSDSGFYLCAWRPGLANNEQFFGPGTRLTVL.